This TCR beta chain was documented in a study of cytotoxic CD8 clonotypes in ibrutinib-treated CLL (dated by TCRdb to the early 2020s). For the study in its entirety: In this cohort, 15 or so patients were treatment-naive and roughly ten were relapsed/refractory, while about 18 had unmutated IGHV. Partial responses were observed in roughly 24 patients and complete responses in 2; after a median follow-up of 68 months, remission was maintained in about 15 patients and progression was observed in approximately 12. The response samples were drawn at a median of approximately 12 months into treatment, with a range of about 6 to 40 months. Samples averaged approximately 240,000 productive templates and tens of thousands of productive rearrangements. Longitudinal samples were available for about 30% of the roughly 86 trial participants. Cryopreserved peripheral blood mononuclear cells were collected before treatment, at response, and at either disease progression or sustained remission.

In the case of this clone: The target of this receptor is not known. No base-level quality is on record; no much larger clone is a single base apart.

The goal of deep resolution MiSeq sequencing was a depth between 1 in 1 million and 1 in 200,000 T cells, and coverage averaged 10x per clonotype. The immunoSEQ hsTCRB Kit was used to generate the TCR beta libraries. The authors' pipeline ran thus. The data were analyzed with ImmunoSEQ Analyzer and ImmunoSEQ Data Assistant, and V, D and J gene assignments followed IMGT definitions. Clonality was computed as one minus normalized Shannon entropy of productive rearrangement frequencies, ranging from 0 to 1. Only overrepresented clonotypes making up at least 0.05% of the repertoire of each patient were included in the public clonotype analysis. About twelve repertoires from age-matched healthy donors, obtained from immuneACCESS, served as clonality controls. As stored in TCRdb, this immuneACCESS dataset retains in-frame rearrangements with V and J assigned. A fraction of the clones does not appear; measured against another copy, unresolved V genes explain less than half of the discrepancy, and the remainder lacks a known reason. V and J calls plus clone size are reproduced from that table; the DNA served to infer D and trimming. The sample table records about 22,000 clones; about three quarters of these occur just once. The ten largest clones add up to 6.5% to 8% of the sample.

Overall study outcomes, separate from this receptor: Baseline clonality exceeded that of age-matched healthy donors and correlated strongly with circulating CD8+ T-cell counts. Public clonotypes were found to be uncommon and were observed to contract or remain stable during treatment; the increase in clonality was shown to reflect expansion of private clonotypes at ibrutinib response. An increase in clonality was observed at ibrutinib response, with clonality remaining stable during sustained remission and falling back toward baseline at progression. Sustained-remission and progressing patients did not have matched sampling times, and lymph node repertoires were not examined.

For TCR beta library preparation, approximately 2.2 micrograms of genomic DNA were isolated from cryopreserved PBMCs. Longitudinal blood samples from CLL patients receiving ibrutinib monotherapy were subjected to high-throughput TCR beta sequencing. Patients were enrolled in a phase 2 open-label single-center ibrutinib monotherapy trial. The cysteine opens and the phenylalanine closes a CDR3 of 14 amino acids. Kept here is only the CDR3 DNA, which spans 42 bases and is read in frame from base 1. Trimming accounts for 7 bases at V and 4 bases at J, while the number of junction bases matched to no gene is 4. Reading the germline V gene gives CDR1 SGDLS and CDR2 YYNGEE.

Source: PBMCs, taken before ibrutinib treatment. The receptor comes from a human donor with chronic lymphocytic leukemia. The chain is made from TRBV9 and TRBJ2-5, with 13 central nucleotides matching TRBD2. CDR3 reads: CASGGLAGPETQYF. The sequence in DNA is TGTGCCAGCGGGGGACTAGCGGGGCCAGAGACCCAGTACTTC. Extended through the reference TRBV9 and TRBJ2-5 proteins, this CDR3 yields the full variable domain: DSGVTQTPKHLITATGQRVTLRCSPRSGDLSVYWYQQSLDQGLQFLIQYYNGEERAKGNILERFSAQQFPDLHSELNLSSLELGDSALYFCASGGLAGPETQYFGPGTRLLVL.